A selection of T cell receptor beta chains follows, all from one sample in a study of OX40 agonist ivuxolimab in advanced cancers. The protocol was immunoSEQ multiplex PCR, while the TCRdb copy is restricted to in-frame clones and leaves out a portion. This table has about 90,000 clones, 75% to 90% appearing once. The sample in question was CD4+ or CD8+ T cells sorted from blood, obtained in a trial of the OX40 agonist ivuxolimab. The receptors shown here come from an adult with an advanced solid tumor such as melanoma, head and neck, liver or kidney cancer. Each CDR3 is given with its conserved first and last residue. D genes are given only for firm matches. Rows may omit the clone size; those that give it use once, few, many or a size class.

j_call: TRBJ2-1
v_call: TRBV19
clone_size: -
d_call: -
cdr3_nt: TGTGCCAGTAGAAACCTTGCGGGGGCCTTCTACAATGAGCAGTTCTTC
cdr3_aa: CASRNLAGAFYNEQFF

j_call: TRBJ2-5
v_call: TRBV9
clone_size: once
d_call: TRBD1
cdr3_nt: TGTGCCAGCAGCCGGACAGGGCGACAAGAGACCCAGTACTTC
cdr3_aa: CASSRTGRQETQYF

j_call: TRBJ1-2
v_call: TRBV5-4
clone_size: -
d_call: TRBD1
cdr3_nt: TGTGCCAGCAGTCGCGAGACAGGGGGCTACTATGGCTACACCTTC
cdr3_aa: CASSRETGGYYGYTF

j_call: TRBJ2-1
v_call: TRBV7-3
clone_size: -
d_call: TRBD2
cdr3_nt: TGTGCCAGCCGTAAGGGACTAGGCCTTCTTTATGAGCAGTTCTTC
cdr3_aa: CASRKGLGLLYEQFF

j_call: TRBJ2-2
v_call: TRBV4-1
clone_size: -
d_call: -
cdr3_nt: TGCGCCAGCAGCCCCATTGGTAGGGGACCTGCGAACACCGGGGAGCTGTTTTTT
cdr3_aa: CASSPIGRGPANTGELFF

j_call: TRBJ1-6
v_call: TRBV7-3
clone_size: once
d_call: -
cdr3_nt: TGTGCCAGCAGCTCACCTGGTATGAGCTCCTATAATTCACCCCTCCACTTT
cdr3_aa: CASSSPGMSSYNSPLHF

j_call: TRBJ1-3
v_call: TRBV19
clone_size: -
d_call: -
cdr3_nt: TGTGCCAGTATACCCCTGACTCATGACTCTGGAAACACCATATATTTT
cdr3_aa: CASIPLTHDSGNTIYF

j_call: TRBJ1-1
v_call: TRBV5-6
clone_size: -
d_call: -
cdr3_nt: TGTGCCAGCAGCTTGTCCGCGTGGCCTGAAGCTTTCTTT
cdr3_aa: CASSLSAWPEAFF

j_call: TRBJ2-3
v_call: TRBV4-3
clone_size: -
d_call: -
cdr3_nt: TGCGCCAGCAGCCGTGGATCTCGTGCCGGCACAGATACGCAGTATTTT
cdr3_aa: CASSRGSRAGTDTQYF

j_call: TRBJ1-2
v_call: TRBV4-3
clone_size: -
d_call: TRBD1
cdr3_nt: TGCGCCAGCAGTCCTTACACAGGGGAAACGGGAGGCTACACCTTC
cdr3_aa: CASSPYTGETGGYTF

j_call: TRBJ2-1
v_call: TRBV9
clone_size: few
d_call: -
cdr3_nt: TGTGCCAGCAGCGTAGGCCCATTGGTCTACAATGAGCAGTTCTTC
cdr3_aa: CASSVGPLVYNEQFF

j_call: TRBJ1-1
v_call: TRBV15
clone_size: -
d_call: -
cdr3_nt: TGTGCCACCAGCAGATCCCGACGGGGTAACACTGAAGCTTTCTTT
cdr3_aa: CATSRSRRGNTEAFF

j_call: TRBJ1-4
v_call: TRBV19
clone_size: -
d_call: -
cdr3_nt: TGTGCCAGTAGTGGTTGGGGACGGAATAATGAAAAACTGTTTTTT
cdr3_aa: CASSGWGRNNEKLFF

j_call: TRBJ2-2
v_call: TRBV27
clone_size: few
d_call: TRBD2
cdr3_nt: TGTGCCAGCAAAGCCCTCGGACTAGCGGGAAGCGCCGGGGAGCTGTTTTTT
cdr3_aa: CASKALGLAGSAGELFF

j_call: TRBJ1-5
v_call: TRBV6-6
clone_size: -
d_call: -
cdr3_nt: TGTGCCAGCAGTCCGCCCGGGAGGGACAATCAGCCCCAGCATTTT
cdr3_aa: CASSPPGRDNQPQHF

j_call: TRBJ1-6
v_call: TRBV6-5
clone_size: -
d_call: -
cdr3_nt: TGTGCCAGCGGGGTGGGCTATAATTCACCCCTCCACTTT
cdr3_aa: CASGVGYNSPLHF

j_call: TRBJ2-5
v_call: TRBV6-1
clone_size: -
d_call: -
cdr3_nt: TGTGCCAGCAGTGCTCGGGGGCAGCAAGAGACCCAGTACTTC
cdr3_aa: CASSARGQQETQYF

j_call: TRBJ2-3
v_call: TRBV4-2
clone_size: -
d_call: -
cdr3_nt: TGTGCCAGCAGCCAAGACCCTAGCCTCACAGATACGCAGTATTTT
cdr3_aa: CASSQDPSLTDTQYF

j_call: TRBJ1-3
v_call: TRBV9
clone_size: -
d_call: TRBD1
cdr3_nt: TGTGCCAGCAGCCGACAGGGGTCAGGAAACACCATATATTTT
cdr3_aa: CASSRQGSGNTIYF

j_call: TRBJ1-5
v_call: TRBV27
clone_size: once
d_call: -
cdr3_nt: TGTGCCAGCAGTCCCTTCGTGGATTCGAGCAATCAGCCCCAGCATTTT
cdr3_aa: CASSPFVDSSNQPQHF

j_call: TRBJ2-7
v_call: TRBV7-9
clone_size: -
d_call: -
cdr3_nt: TGTGCCAGCAGCCTCCTTATGGGGGGCGGGGGCTCCTACGAGCAGTACTTC
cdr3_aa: CASSLLMGGGGSYEQYF

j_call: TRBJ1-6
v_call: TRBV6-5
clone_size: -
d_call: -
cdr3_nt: TGTGCCAGCAGTTCCTCGTCGAGTCCCCTCCACTTT
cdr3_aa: CASSSSSSPLHF

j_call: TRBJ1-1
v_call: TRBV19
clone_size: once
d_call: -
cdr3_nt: TGTGCCAGTAGTATCGGGGGATCGGGCACTGAAGCTTTCTTT
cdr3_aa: CASSIGGSGTEAFF

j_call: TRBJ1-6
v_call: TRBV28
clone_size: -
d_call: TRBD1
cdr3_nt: TGTGCCAGCAGTTCCAACTATCGGACAGGGGCTAATTCACCCCTCCACTTT
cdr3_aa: CASSSNYRTGANSPLHF

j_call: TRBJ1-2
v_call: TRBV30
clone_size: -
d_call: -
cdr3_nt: TGTGCCTGGAGTGTGGTGGTCTTGGGCGGTGGCTACACCTTC
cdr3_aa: CAWSVVVLGGGYTF

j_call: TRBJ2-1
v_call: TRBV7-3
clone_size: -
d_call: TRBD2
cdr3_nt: TGTGCCAGCAGCCTAAGGGGCGGGGGGTCCTCCTACAATGAGCAGTTCTTC
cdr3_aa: CASSLRGGGSSYNEQFF

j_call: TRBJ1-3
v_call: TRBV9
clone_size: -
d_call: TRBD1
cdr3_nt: TGTGCCAGCAGCGCCGGGACAGGGGGCGGTAACACCATATATTTT
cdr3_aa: CASSAGTGGGNTIYF

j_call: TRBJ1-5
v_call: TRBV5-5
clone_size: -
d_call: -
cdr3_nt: TGTGCCAGCAGCTCCCCGGGCCAGCCCCAGCATTTT
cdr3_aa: CASSSPGQPQHF

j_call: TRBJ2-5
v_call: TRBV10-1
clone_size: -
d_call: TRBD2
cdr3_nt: TGCGCCAGCAGTGAGCCGGGACTAGCGTACCAAGAGACCCAGTACTTC
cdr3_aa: CASSEPGLAYQETQYF

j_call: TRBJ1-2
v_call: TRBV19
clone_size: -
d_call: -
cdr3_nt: TGTGCCAGTAGTATCCGGGGGCAGGACTATGGCTACACCTTC
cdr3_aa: CASSIRGQDYGYTF

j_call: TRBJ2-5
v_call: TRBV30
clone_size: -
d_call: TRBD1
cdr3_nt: TGTGCCTGGAGTGGACAGGGGCGGGAGACCCAGTACTTC
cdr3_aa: CAWSGQGRETQYF

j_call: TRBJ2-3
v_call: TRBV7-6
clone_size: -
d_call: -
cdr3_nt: TGTGCCAGCAGCTCAACCGGGGGTAGCACAGATACGCAGTATTTT
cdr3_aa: CASSSTGGSTDTQYF

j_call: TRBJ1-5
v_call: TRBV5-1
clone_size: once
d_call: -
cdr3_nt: TGCGCCAGCAGCTTGTTAGGGGGGAATCAGCCCCAGCATTTT
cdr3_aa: CASSLLGGNQPQHF

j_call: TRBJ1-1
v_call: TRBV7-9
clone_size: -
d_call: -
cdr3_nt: TGTGCCAGCTCGACTCAGAAGAACACTGAAGCTTTCTTT
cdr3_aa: CASSTQKNTEAFF

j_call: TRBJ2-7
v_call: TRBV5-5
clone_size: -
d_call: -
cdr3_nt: TGTGCCAGCAGCTTTGAATTGGACGAGCAGTACTTC
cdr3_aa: CASSFELDEQYF

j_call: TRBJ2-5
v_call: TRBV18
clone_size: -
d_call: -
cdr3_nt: TGTGCCAGCTCACCGGGGCGGGAAGAGCAGTACTTC
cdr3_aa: CASSPGREEQYF

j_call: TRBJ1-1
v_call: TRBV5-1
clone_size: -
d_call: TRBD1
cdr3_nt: TGCGCCAGCAGCGCGGGGACAGAGAACACTGAAGCTTTCTTT
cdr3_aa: CASSAGTENTEAFF

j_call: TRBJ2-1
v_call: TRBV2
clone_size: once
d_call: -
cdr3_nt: TGTGCCAGCAGCCGACTAGGGAGAGACAATGAGCAGTTCTTC
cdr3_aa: CASSRLGRDNEQFF

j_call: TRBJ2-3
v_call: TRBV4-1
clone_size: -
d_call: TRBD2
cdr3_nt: TGCGCCAGCAGCCAATTACTAGCGGGCCCCACAGATACGCAGTATTTT
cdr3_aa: CASSQLLAGPTDTQYF

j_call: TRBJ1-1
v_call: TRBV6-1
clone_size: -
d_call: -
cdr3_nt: TGTGCCAGCAACGAAAACAGGGAGGAAGCTTTCTTT
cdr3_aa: CASNENREEAFF

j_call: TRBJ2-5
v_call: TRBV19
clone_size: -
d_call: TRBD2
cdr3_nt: TGTGCCAGTAGTAGACTAGCGGGGTTAAAAGAGACCCAGTACTTC
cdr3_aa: CASSRLAGLKETQYF

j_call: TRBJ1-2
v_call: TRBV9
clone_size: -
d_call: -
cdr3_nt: TGTGCCAGCAGCGTAGACGGCAGGAACTATGGCTACACCTTC
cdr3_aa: CASSVDGRNYGYTF

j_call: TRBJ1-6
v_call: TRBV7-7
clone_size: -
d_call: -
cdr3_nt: TGTGCTAGCAGCCAGACGGACAGCAGGGATTCACCCCTCCACTTT
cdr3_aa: CASSQTDSRDSPLHF

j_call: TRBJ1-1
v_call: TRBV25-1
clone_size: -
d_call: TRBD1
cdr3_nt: TGTGCCAGCAGTGAAACCCAGGGACAGGGACACACTGAAGCTTTCTTT
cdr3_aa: CASSETQGQGHTEAFF

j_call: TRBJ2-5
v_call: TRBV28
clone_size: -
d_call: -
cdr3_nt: TGTGCCAGCAACCCACCCGGAAACTCGGAGACCCAGTACTTC
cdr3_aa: CASNPPGNSETQYF

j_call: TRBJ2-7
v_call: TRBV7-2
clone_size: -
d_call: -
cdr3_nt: TGTGCCAGCAGCTCACCTCCTGGGCAGGGCCAGGGGCAGTACTTC
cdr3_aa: CASSSPPGQGQGQYF

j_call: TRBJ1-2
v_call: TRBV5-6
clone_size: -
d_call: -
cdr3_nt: TGTGCCAGCAGCCTACGATACACCCTAATGGAGGGCTACACCTTC
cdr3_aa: CASSLRYTLMEGYTF

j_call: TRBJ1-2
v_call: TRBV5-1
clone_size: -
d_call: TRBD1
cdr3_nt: TGCGCCAGCAGCTTGGGGACAGGGGACGGCTACACCTTC
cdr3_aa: CASSLGTGDGYTF

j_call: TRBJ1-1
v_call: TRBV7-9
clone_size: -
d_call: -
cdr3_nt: TGTGCCAGCAGCTTAGCGGCGGGGCAGGGCACTGAAGCTTTCTTT
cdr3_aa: CASSLAAGQGTEAFF

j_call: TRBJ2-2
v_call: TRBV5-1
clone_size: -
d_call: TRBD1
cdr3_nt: TGCGCCAGCAGCGCGAGGGACAGGGGGCGCGACACCGGGGAGCTGTTTTTT
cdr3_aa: CASSARDRGRDTGELFF

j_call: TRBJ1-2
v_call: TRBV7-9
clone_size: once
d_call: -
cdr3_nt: TGTGCCAGCAGCTTGAGGAACTATGGCTACACCTTC
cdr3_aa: CASSLRNYGYTF

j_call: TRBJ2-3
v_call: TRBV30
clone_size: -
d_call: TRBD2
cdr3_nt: TGTGCCTGGAGTCTAGCGGGACGCACAGATACGCAGTATTTT
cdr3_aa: CAWSLAGRTDTQYF

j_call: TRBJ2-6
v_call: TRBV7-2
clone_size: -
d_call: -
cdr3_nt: TGTGCCAGCAGCTTAGGAAGTCGTTTGGCTCCCTCTGGGGCCAACGTCCTGACTTTC
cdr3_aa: CASSLGSRLAPSGANVLTF

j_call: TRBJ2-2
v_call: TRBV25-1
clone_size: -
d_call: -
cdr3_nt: TGTGCCAGCAGGCCAGACAGGAAGAACACCGGGGAGCTGTTTTTT
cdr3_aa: CASRPDRKNTGELFF

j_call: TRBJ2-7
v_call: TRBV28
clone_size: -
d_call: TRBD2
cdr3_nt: TGTGCCAGCAGGACAATACTAGCGGGGACCCCCTACGAGCAGTACTTC
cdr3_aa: CASRTILAGTPYEQYF

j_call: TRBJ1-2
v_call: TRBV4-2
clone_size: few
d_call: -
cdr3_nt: TGTGCCAGCAGCCCCCGTGAGGCGTCTAACTATGGCTACACCTTC
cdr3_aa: CASSPREASNYGYTF

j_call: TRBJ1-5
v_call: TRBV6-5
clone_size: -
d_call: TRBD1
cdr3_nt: TGTGCCAGCAGACTAACAGGGGGCTGGAATCAGCCCCAGCATTTT
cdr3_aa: CASRLTGGWNQPQHF

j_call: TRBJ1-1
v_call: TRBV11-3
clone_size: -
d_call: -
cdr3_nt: TGTGCCAGTAGAGGGGTTAGACAGTATAACACTGAAGCTTTCTTT
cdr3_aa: CASRGVRQYNTEAFF

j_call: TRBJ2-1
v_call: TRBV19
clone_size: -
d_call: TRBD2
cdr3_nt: TGTGCCAGTAGTGGATGGAGTAGCGGGAGTGATGAGCAGTTCTTC
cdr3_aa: CASSGWSSGSDEQFF

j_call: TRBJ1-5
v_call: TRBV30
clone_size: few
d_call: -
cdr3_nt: TGTGCCTGGAGTGCACTCCAGGTTTACCAGCCCCAGCATTTT
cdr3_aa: CAWSALQVYQPQHF